This T cell receptor beta chain was sequenced for a study of blood T cell repertoires in COVID-19 (TCRdb year 2020). At the level of the whole study: Samples from collaborators originated in the United States, Italy and Spain and spanned both the acute and convalescent phases of COVID-19. The prospective study material was composed of cDNA or gDNA derived from T cells, B-cell-depleted T cells, or PBMCs. Subjects who had been exposed to COVID-19, were actively infected with it, or had recovered from it provided the deeply sampled blood TCRbeta repertoires that made up the dataset. The repertoires were released in a freely available public database intended as a resource for research on the immune response to SARS-CoV-2. The samples were drawn from the first 160 participants of the ongoing ImmuneRACE study and from some 1,300 subjects provided by 6 global collaborators. Nearly every sample came with metadata listing a de-identified subject ID, COVID-19 status, age in years and sex. Where HLA class I and class II types were available, the types were taken from metadata supplied by the sample provider, not from assay-based typing.

The CDR3, from cysteine to phenylalanine, totals 19 residues. Only the CDR3 part of the read is kept: 57 bases, read in frame from the first base. Sequences SGHDT (CDR1) and YYEEEE (CDR2) are obtained from the germline V gene. The junction shows trimming of 3 bases on V and 1 base on J, and the gene matches do not reach 17 bases of it. Enrolling through a virtual design, the prospective study's participants ranged in age from roughly 18 to 89 years and lived across roughly 23 United States geographic areas. In the prospective study, participants were assigned to cohorts based on the clinical history participants reported in a screening survey and a study questionnaire. Recovered participants in ImmuneRACE Cohort 3 were defined by two consecutive negative NP/OP PCR tests, clearance by a healthcare professional, or resolution of symptoms. In the prospective study, whole blood, serum and a nasopharyngeal or oropharyngeal swab were collected from each participant by mobile phlebotomists. Additional blood draws and questionnaires over an approximately two-month period could optionally be provided by prospective study participants. Before DNA extraction, blood samples from the prospective study were shipped at room temperature or frozen.

The paper's findings and limits, for the study overall: How much clinical and demographic metadata was included differed by source and by participant, and the metadata was provided uncurated.

In the case of this clone: Its antigen specificity is not known. No base quality information exists; no much larger clone differs at one position.

TCRbeta CDR3 regions were amplified from genomic DNA by means of the immunoSEQ Assay, a bias-controlled multiplex PCR. As for the original processing: Within the assay, amplification of reference gene primers was used to estimate how many nucleated cells each sample contained. To quantify the absolute abundance of each unique TCRbeta CDR3 rearrangement, sequence reads were collapsed and filtered. For each sample, productive Simpson clonality was calculated as the square root of Simpson's diversity index across productive rearrangements. TCRdb took over this immuneACCESS table, retaining in-frame rearrangements with V and J assigned. Such tables are incomplete; in checked studies, under half of the missing clones stem from an unresolved V gene, and the remainder is unexplained. V, J and clone size are taken as reported in that table, and D and trimming were inferred from the DNA itself. In all, the sample holds 250,000 to 300,000 clones, and roughly 86% of those were seen once. In total, the top ten clones hold around 1% of the sample.

The specimen sequenced was PBMCs or T cells enriched from blood (not recorded which). The chain was built from TRBV5-6 and TRBJ1-1, with 8 middle bases fitting TRBD1. The clonotype comes from a woman in her 30s who had recovered from COVID-19. CDR3 reads: CASSSTDRVPVSPNTEAFF. The DNA is as follows: TGTGCCAGCAGCTCGACGGACAGGGTTCCAGTTAGTCCGAACACTGAAGCTTTCTTT.